The T cell receptor (beta chain) under discussion was sequenced for a study of technical replicates of blood from several donors. Trimming left V 6 bases short and J 1 base short, with 9 bases between. Germline CDR1 and CDR2: MNHEY and SMNVEV (reference sequence). The CDR3 runs 13 residues. The table came from immunoSEQ multiplex PCR; TCRdb's copy has only in-frame clones and leaves some out. The sample holds more than 60,000 clones; 87% are singletons and the top ten take less than 5.5%. Material: PBMCs. This sequence joins TRBV27 and TRBJ1-1, with no clear D. This TCR came from a human donor in good health. Some clones in this sample may be carry-over from other donors' samples. The CDR3 is CASRITGNTEAFF. DNA of the CDR3: TGTGCCAGCAGGATTACTGGGAACACTGAAGCTTTCTTT.